The 11 T cell receptor beta chains in this list originate from one sample, sequenced in a study of cytomegalovirus exposure and HLA in healthy donors (dated by TCRdb to about 2017). To prepare the library, the immunoSEQ multiplex PCR assay was applied. A mixture of 60 forward primers for TCR Vbeta segments and 13 reverse primers for TCR Jbeta segments was used in the multiplex PCR. The table was pulled from immuneACCESS by TCRdb, which kept in-frame rearrangements only. Such tables lose some clones; where checked, under half of the loss comes from unresolved V genes, and the rest has no known cause. This sample has 140,000 or so clones in its table, and about four fifths of those were observed once. About 4.1% of the sample rests with the top ten. What was sequenced was PBMCs. The source is a woman between 35 and 50 years old in good health and CMV-seropositive.

V usage is TRBV9 and J usage is TRBJ1-2, with 7 bases that match TRBD1. This CDR3 region has 14 residues. After removal of 4 bases from V and 6 bases from J, the junction contained 9 bases not matched to a gene. Germline V CDR1 and CDR2: SGDLS, YYNGEE. The CDR3 bases are TGTGCCAGCAGCCCTCGACAGGGTCTAGATGGCTACACCTTC. This gives the protein CASSPRQGLDGYTF.

The chain links TRBV7-9 to TRBJ2-5, with TRBD2 matching over 8 bases. The CDR3 consists of 14 residues. Germline V gene data show CDR1 as SEHNR and CDR2 as FQNEAQ (reference sequence). V dropped 5 bases and J dropped 5; count of bases not matched to a gene: 7. The DNA for the CDR3 is TGTGCCAGCAGCAAAGACGGGAGGGTCGAGACCCAGTACTTC. Its translation is CASSKDGRVETQYF.

This rearrangement joins TRBV6-5 to TRBJ2-7, with TRBD2 matching 9 bases. CDR1 and CDR2 from the germline V gene are MNHEY and SVGAGI. V lost 6 bases to trimming and J lost 4 bases; unmatched junction nucleotides: 7. This CDR3 has 14 residues. Here the CDR3 reads CASRRTSAGYEQYF. CDR3 bases: TGTGCCAGCAGACGGACTAGCGCCGGATACGAGCAGTACTTC.

The V and J genes are TRBV6-6 and TRBJ2-5, with 7 bases that match TRBD1. The CDR3 spans 12 residues. Looked up from germline, CDR1 is MNHNY and CDR2 is SVGAGI (reference sequence). With 5 bases clipped from V and 11 bases from J, the junction kept 8 bases outside the gene matches. This CDR3 is CASSEGQRLQYF. In DNA form, the CDR3 reads TGTGCCAGCAGTGAGGGACAGAGGCTACAGTACTTC.

The chain employs TRBV27 and TRBJ2-1; perhaps TRBD2 as D (6 bases). Deletions cut 7 bases from V and 5 bases from J, with 12 bases between. Germline CDR1 and CDR2: MNHEY and SMNVEV (reference sequence). This CDR3 comprises 13 residues. CDR3 in amino acids: CASTWDSHNEQFF. DNA for the CDR3: TGTGCCAGCACCTGGGACTCACACAATGAGCAGTTCTTC.

V and J are TRBV21-1 and TRBJ1-1; the DNA was not used to check the table's D call, TRBD1. TRBV21-1 is termed a pseudogene. CDR3 length: 14 residues. CDR3 DNA sequence: TGTGCCAGCCCGGGACAGGGAGGACGGCCTGAAGCTTTCTTT. Encoded protein: CASPGQGGRPEAFF.

The rearrangement uses TRBV5-4 and TRBJ2-3, with D unclear. Deletions cut 0 bases from V and 3 bases from J, with 8 bases between. Germline assignment: CDR1 SGHNT and CDR2 YYREEE (reference sequence). CDR3 length equals 14 residues. CDR3 sequence (DNA): TGTGCCAGCAGCTTGGCAGGCTTAACAGATACGCAGTATTTT. This encodes CASSLAGLTDTQYF.

V gene TRBV7-8 combines with J gene TRBJ2-1, with 8 bases aligning to TRBD1. V lost 3 bases and J lost 9; bases outside the gene matches: 16. Germline CDR1 is SGHVS and CDR2 is FQNEAQ. This CDR3 comprises 17 residues. This chain's CDR3 is CASSFPNPQGAIGEQFF. The CDR3 DNA reads TGTGCCAGCAGCTTTCCGAACCCCCAGGGGGCAATTGGTGAGCAGTTCTTC.

The chain has TRBV14 and TRBJ1-2, with D tentatively TRBD1 (6 bases). V was trimmed by 2 bases and J by 4 bases, leaving 11 bases between them. CDR1 and CDR2 from the germline V gene are SGHDN and FVKESK. The CDR3 consists of 14 residues. The CDR3 sequence is CASSQRGGGYGYTF. CDR3 DNA sequence: TGTGCCAGCAGCCAACGGGGAGGGGGCTATGGCTACACCTTC.

The J gene is TRBJ2-7, the V gene TRBV27; weak D call: TRBD2 (6 bases). Germline CDR1 is MNHEY and CDR2 is SMNVEV (reference sequence). The CDR3 loop spans 15 amino acids. V gave up 2 bases and J gave up 3 bases, with 14 bases separating them. In DNA form, the CDR3 reads TGTGCCAGCAGTTTAAACCCGACGGGAGTCTACGAGCAGTACTTC. This translates into CASSLNPTGVYEQYF.

The J gene is TRBJ2-5, the V gene TRBV28; D ambiguous. The J call may be incorrect, as the DNA end agrees better with TRBJ2-7. This CDR3 spans 11 amino acids. Germline assignment: CDR1 MDHEN and CDR2 SYDVKM. DNA for the CDR3: TGTGCCAGCAGTGAGATCTACGAGCAGTACTTC. It translates to CASSEIYEQYF.